A selection of T cell receptor beta chains follows, all from one sample in a study of OX40 agonist ivuxolimab in advanced cancers. Data came from immunoSEQ multiplex PCR; TCRdb stores just in-frame clones and leaves some out. The table includes about 73,000 clones, 85% to 90% detected once. Sequenced here: CD4+ or CD8+ T cells sorted from blood, sampled in a trial of the OX40 agonist ivuxolimab. All receptors come from an adult with an advanced solid tumor such as melanoma, head and neck, liver or kidney cancer. CDR3s include the opening cysteine and the closing phenylalanine or tryptophan. Fields, in order: D gene, V gene, J gene, clone size, CDR3 DNA, CDR3 protein. The D gene is left open where the match is weak. Clone sizes are given selectively: once, few, many, or a class where the clone is expanded.

D gene: TRBD1
V gene: TRBV6-5
J gene: TRBJ1-6
clone size: .
CDR3 DNA: TGTGCCAGCAGTTACCAGGGGGATTCACCCCTCCACTTT
CDR3 protein: CASSYQGDSPLHF

D gene: TRBD2
V gene: TRBV18
J gene: TRBJ2-1
clone size: .
CDR3 DNA: TGTGCCAGCTCACCGGCGGCGGGGGACTACAATGAGCAGTTCTTC
CDR3 protein: CASSPAAGDYNEQFF

D gene: .
V gene: TRBV5-6
J gene: TRBJ2-2
clone size: .
CDR3 DNA: TGTGCCAGCGCATCTAGTTGGTCCGGGGAGCTGTTTTTT
CDR3 protein: CASASSWSGELFF

D gene: .
V gene: TRBV19
J gene: TRBJ1-2
clone size: once
CDR3 DNA: TGTGCCACTTCCGCTGGGGGCTACACCTTC
CDR3 protein: CATSAGGYTF

D gene: .
V gene: TRBV5-1
J gene: TRBJ2-6
clone size: .
CDR3 DNA: TGCGCCAGCAGCCAAGTGGGCACCTACTCTGGGGCCAACGTCCTGACTTTC
CDR3 protein: CASSQVGTYSGANVLTF

D gene: TRBD1
V gene: TRBV7-9
J gene: TRBJ2-2
clone size: .
CDR3 DNA: TGTGCCAGCAGCCCTTGGACAGGGGACACCGGGGAGCTGTTTTTT
CDR3 protein: CASSPWTGDTGELFF

D gene: TRBD2
V gene: TRBV27
J gene: TRBJ2-7
clone size: .
CDR3 DNA: TGTGCCAGCAGCGTTTCGCCCTCGTTTCGGACTAGCAACGAGCAGTACTTC
CDR3 protein: CASSVSPSFRTSNEQYF

D gene: TRBD1
V gene: TRBV9
J gene: TRBJ2-5
clone size: .
CDR3 DNA: TGTGCCAGCAGCGCCGGACAGGGTGAAGAGACCCAGTACTTC
CDR3 protein: CASSAGQGEETQYF

D gene: .
V gene: TRBV6-5
J gene: TRBJ1-5
clone size: once
CDR3 DNA: TGTGCCAGCAGTAATTCCCAGGACAGCTATCAGCCCCAGCATTTT
CDR3 protein: CASSNSQDSYQPQHF

D gene: .
V gene: TRBV7-6
J gene: TRBJ2-5
clone size: .
CDR3 DNA: TGTGCCAGCAGACCCACTAGTGGGGGGACCCAGTACTTC
CDR3 protein: CASRPTSGGTQYF

D gene: .
V gene: TRBV6-1
J gene: TRBJ2-7
clone size: .
CDR3 DNA: TGTGCCAGTTACCATCAAGCCTACGAGCAGTACTTC
CDR3 protein: CASYHQAYEQYF

D gene: .
V gene: TRBV9
J gene: TRBJ2-1
clone size: .
CDR3 DNA: TGTGCCAGCGGCGGAAATGAGCAGTTCTTC
CDR3 protein: CASGGNEQFF

D gene: TRBD2
V gene: TRBV7-9
J gene: TRBJ2-7
clone size: .
CDR3 DNA: TGTGCCAGCAGTGGAAACCTTGCGGGAGCCTACGAGCAGTACTTC
CDR3 protein: CASSGNLAGAYEQYF

D gene: .
V gene: TRBV27
J gene: TRBJ2-7
clone size: .
CDR3 DNA: TGTGCCAGCAGTTTGGGGGCCGGGGCGGCACATTACGAGCAGTACTTC
CDR3 protein: CASSLGAGAAHYEQYF

D gene: .
V gene: TRBV7-9
J gene: TRBJ2-7
clone size: .
CDR3 DNA: TGTGCCAGCAGCTTGCCAGGGTTACCCTACGGCGAGCAGTACTTC
CDR3 protein: CASSLPGLPYGEQYF

D gene: .
V gene: TRBV11-2
J gene: TRBJ2-7
clone size: .
CDR3 DNA: TGTGCCAGCAGCTTAGGGTGGGCAGGTCTTGACGAGCAGTACTTC
CDR3 protein: CASSLGWAGLDEQYF

D gene: .
V gene: TRBV27
J gene: TRBJ1-5
clone size: .
CDR3 DNA: TGTGCCAGCAGGGTTGGGGTAAGCTATCAGCCCCAGCATTTT
CDR3 protein: CASRVGVSYQPQHF

D gene: .
V gene: TRBV7-9
J gene: TRBJ2-7
clone size: .
CDR3 DNA: TGTGCCAGCAGCTTGAACTACGAGCAGTACTTC
CDR3 protein: CASSLNYEQYF

D gene: .
V gene: TRBV30
J gene: TRBJ1-1
clone size: .
CDR3 DNA: TGTGCCTGGAGTCCCGGGACGGGGAACACTGAAGCTTTCTTT
CDR3 protein: CAWSPGTGNTEAFF

D gene: TRBD1
V gene: TRBV6-5
J gene: TRBJ2-7
clone size: .
CDR3 DNA: TGTGCCAGCAGCAAATCCGGGACAGGGCCCTACGAGCAGTACTTC
CDR3 protein: CASSKSGTGPYEQYF

D gene: .
V gene: TRBV9
J gene: TRBJ2-5
clone size: .
CDR3 DNA: TGTGCCAGCAGCGTAGGGGGGGCGAAAGAGACCCAGTACTTC
CDR3 protein: CASSVGGAKETQYF

D gene: .
V gene: TRBV29-1
J gene: TRBJ2-1
clone size: .
CDR3 DNA: TGCAGCGTTGAAGCTCGGACCATAAGCTCCTACAATGAGCAGTTCTTC
CDR3 protein: CSVEARTISSYNEQFF

D gene: .
V gene: TRBV27
J gene: TRBJ1-1
clone size: .
CDR3 DNA: TGTGCCAGCAGTTTTAACGGGAACACTGAAGCTTTCTTT
CDR3 protein: CASSFNGNTEAFF

D gene: .
V gene: TRBV29-1
J gene: TRBJ2-1
clone size: .
CDR3 DNA: TGCAGCGTTGGGAACTCCTACAATGAGCAGTTCTTC
CDR3 protein: CSVGNSYNEQFF

D gene: .
V gene: TRBV7-9
J gene: TRBJ1-1
clone size: once
CDR3 DNA: TGTGCCAGCAGCTCGGGGTCTTACACTGAAGCTTTCTTT
CDR3 protein: CASSSGSYTEAFF